A selection of T cell receptor beta chains follows, all from one sample in a study of blood T cell repertoires in COVID-19. The data were produced by immunoSEQ multiplex PCR, yet TCRdb's version contains in-frame clones alone and is incomplete. This table has 150,000 to 160,000 clones, approximately 85% appearing once. Sequenced material: peripheral blood. The receptors come from a man in his sixties with COVID-19, enrolled during active disease. The CDR3 runs from the conserved cysteine through the conserved F or W. D genes are given only for firm matches. Not all rows give a size; the values are once, few, many and, for expanded clones, a class.

len	v_gene	d_gene	j_gene	abundance	CDR3nt	CDR3aa
14	TRBV12-5	.	TRBJ1-2	.	TGTGCTAGTGGCCGGTCGGGGGGCATCTATGGCTACACCTTC	CASGRSGGIYGYTF
14	TRBV2	.	TRBJ1-1	few	TGTGCCAGCAGGCGGGGCAGGCAGGGACTTGAAGCTTTCTTT	CASRRGRQGLEAFF
14	TRBV19	TRBD1	TRBJ1-1	.	TGTGCCAGTAGTTTCCAGGGGGCGGACACTGAAGCTTTCTTT	CASSFQGADTEAFF
16	TRBV6-6	.	TRBJ1-6	.	TGTGCCAGCGCGGGGGTTGATGTTTCTCATAATTCACCCCTCCACTTT	CASAGVDVSHNSPLHF
17	TRBV6-2/TRBV6-3	.	TRBJ1-5	.	TGTGCCAGCAGTTACCGCCCCTATAATTATAGCAATCAGCCCCAGCATTTT	CASSYRPYNYSNQPQHF
15	TRBV7-2	.	TRBJ2-7	.	TGTGCCAGCAGCGACAGGACCCGAAGCTCCTACGAGCAGTACTTC	CASSDRTRSSYEQYF
15	TRBV19	.	TRBJ1-4	.	TGTGCCACCGGGGGGGGGCTGTGGACTAATGAAAAACTGTTTTTT	CATGGGLWTNEKLFF
17	TRBV5-5	TRBD2	TRBJ2-3	.	TGTGCCAGCAGCTTGAGCGGGACTAGCGGAAGCACAGATACGCAGTATTTT	CASSLSGTSGSTDTQYF
13	TRBV5-4	.	TRBJ2-7	.	TGTGCCAGCAGCTTGGGAATAGCCTACGAGCAGTACTTC	CASSLGIAYEQYF
14	TRBV6-6	.	TRBJ2-1	.	TGTGCCAGCAGTTATGGTAGCTCCTACAATGAGCAGTTCTTC	CASSYGSSYNEQFF
15	TRBV24-1	TRBD1	TRBJ1-2	.	TGTGCCACCAGTGATCGGGACAGATCTAACTATGGCTACACCTTC	CATSDRDRSNYGYTF
14	TRBV7-8	.	TRBJ1-2	.	TGTGCCAGCAGACCGGGGTCAGCTAACTATGGCTACACCTTC	CASRPGSANYGYTF
12	TRBV5-8	.	TRBJ1-2	.	TGTGCCAGCACACTGAACAGGTTCGGCTACACCTTC	CASTLNRFGYTF
13	TRBV5-6	.	TRBJ2-7	.	TGTGCCAGCAGCTTGGTTGGGCCGGACGAGCAGTACTTC	CASSLVGPDEQYF
17	TRBV3-1/TRBV3-2	TRBD2	TRBJ2-1	.	TGTGCCAGCAGCCCAGGTCTGGGACTAGGGGGCTACAATGAGCAGTTCTTC	CASSPGLGLGGYNEQFF
17	TRBV28	TRBD2	TRBJ2-1	.	TGTGCCAGCAGTTTATTGGGTAGCGGGGCCTCCTACAATGAGCAGTTCTTC	CASSLLGSGASYNEQFF
14	TRBV6-5	.	TRBJ2-3	.	TGTGCCAGCAGACTAGTGGAGTACACAGATACGCAGTATTTT	CASRLVEYTDTQYF